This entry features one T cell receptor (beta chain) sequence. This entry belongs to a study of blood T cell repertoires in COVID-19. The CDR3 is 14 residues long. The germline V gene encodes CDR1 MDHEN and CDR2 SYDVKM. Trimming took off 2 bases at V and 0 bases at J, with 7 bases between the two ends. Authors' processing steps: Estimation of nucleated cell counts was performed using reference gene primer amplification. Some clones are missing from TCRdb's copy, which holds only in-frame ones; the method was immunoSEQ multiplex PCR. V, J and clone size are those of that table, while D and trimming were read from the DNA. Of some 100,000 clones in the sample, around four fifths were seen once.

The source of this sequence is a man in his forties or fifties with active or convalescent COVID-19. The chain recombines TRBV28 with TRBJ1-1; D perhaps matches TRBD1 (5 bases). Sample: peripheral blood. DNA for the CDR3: TGTGCCAGCAGTTTACGGACAATGAACACTGAAGCTTTCTTT. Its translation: CASSLRTMNTEAFF.